This T cell receptor beta chain was recorded in a study of blood T cell repertoires in COVID-19. Study details: Sources were T cells, B-cell-depleted T cells, or PBMCs; the material itself was cDNA or gDNA.

This CDR3 comprises 15 residues. V was cut by 1 base and J by 3 bases, with 12 bases left in between. CDR1 and CDR2 from the germline V gene are SGDLS and YYNGEE. In the original workflow: By means of reference gene primer amplification, nucleated cell counts were estimated. Measured with immunoSEQ multiplex PCR; TCRdb has only the in-frame clones, and not every one. Clone size and the V and J calls come from that table; the DNA yielded D and trimming. The sample has some 120,000 clones, around 82% seen once. Sequenced material: peripheral blood. The gene calls are TRBV9 and TRBJ2-3; D possibly corresponds to TRBD2 (6 bases). The TCR sequence derives from a woman aged 25 to 45 who had recovered from COVID-19. CDR3 region: CASSVIAARTDTQYF. DNA of the CDR3: TGTGCCAGCAGCGTAATAGCGGCGAGGACAGATACGCAGTATTTT.